This TCR beta chain was found in a study of blood T cells in healthy people across ages. The CDR3 has 13 amino acids. Per the germline V gene, CDR1 is MNHEY and CDR2 is SVGEGT. V was cut by 5 bases and J by 3 bases, with 10 bases left in between. Each donor's blood draw was roughly 9.8 milliliters of peripheral blood. The authors ran a second PCR of about 7 to 12 cycles using a sample-barcoded 5' primer and a J-beta primer mix. TCRdb itself ran the 5' RACE reads through MiXCR, one entry per CDR3 protein. The sample has about 620,000 distinct CDR3 sequences; around 52% are singletons. Source material: blood. The receptor comes from a woman of 80 years or more in good health. The chain links TRBV6-2 or TRBV6-3 to TRBJ1-1; D remains ambiguous. CDR3 coding DNA: TGTGCCAGCAGTATCAACCCTTACACTGAAGCTTTCTTT. It encodes CASSINPYTEAFF.